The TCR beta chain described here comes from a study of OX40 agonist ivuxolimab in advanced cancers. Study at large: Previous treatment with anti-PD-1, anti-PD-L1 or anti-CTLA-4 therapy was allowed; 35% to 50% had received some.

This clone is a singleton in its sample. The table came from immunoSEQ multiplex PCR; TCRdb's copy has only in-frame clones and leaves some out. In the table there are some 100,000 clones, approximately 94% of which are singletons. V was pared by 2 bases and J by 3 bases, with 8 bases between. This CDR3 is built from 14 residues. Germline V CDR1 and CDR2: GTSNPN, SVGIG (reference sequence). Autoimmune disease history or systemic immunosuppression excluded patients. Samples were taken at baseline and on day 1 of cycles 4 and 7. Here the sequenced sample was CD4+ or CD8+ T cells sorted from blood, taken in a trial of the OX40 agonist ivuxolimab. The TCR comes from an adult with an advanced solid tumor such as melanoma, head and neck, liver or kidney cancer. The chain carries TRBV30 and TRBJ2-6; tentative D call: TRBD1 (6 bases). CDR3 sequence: CAWSTGSGANVLTF. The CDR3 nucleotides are TGTGCCTGGAGTACAGGGAGTGGGGCCAACGTCCTGACTTTC.